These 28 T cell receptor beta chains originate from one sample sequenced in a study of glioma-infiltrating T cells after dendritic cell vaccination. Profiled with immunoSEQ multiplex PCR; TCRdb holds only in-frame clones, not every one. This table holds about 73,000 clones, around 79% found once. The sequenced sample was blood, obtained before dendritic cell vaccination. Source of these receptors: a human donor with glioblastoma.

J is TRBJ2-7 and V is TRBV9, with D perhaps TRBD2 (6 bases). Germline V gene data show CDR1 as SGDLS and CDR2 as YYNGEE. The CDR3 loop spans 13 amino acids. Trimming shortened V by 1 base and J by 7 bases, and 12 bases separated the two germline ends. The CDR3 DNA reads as TGTGCCAGCAGCGTAAATCTAGCGAGTGAGCAGTACGTC. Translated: CASSVNLASEQYV.

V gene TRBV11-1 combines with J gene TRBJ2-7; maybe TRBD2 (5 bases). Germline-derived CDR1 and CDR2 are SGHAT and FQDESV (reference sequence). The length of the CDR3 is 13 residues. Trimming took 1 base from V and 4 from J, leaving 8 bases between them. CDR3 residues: CASSLGESYEQYV. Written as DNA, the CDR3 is TGTGCCAGCAGCTTAGGGGAGTCTTACGAGCAGTACGTC.

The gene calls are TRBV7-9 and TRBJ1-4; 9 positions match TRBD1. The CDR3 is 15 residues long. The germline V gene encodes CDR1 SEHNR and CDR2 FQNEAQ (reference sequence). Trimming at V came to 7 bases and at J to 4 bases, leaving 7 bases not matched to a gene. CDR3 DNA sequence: TGTGCCAGCACCCCGGGGACAGGGAGTAATGAAAAACTGTTTTTT. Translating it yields CASTPGTGSNEKLFF.

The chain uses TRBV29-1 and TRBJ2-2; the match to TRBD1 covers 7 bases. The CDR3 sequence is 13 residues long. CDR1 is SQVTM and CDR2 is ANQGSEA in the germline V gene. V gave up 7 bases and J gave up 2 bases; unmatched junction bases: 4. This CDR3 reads CSAGTENTGELFF. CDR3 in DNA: TGCAGCGCCGGGACAGAAAACACCGGGGAGCTGTTTTTT.

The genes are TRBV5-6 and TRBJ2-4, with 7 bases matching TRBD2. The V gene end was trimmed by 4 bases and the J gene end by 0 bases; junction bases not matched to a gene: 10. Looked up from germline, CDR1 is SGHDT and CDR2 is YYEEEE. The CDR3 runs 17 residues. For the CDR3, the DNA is TGTGCCAGCAGCCTCTGGGGAGGGATCTTAGCCAAAAACATTCAGTACTTC. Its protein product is CASSLWGGILAKNIQYF.

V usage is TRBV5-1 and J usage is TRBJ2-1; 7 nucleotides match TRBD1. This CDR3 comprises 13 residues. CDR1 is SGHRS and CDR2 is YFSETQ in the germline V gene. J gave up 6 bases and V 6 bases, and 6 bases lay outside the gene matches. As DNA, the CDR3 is TGCGCCAGCAATGACAGGGTAGGCAATGAGCAGTTCTTC. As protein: CASNDRVGNEQFF.

The CDR3 spells CASSPGQGASGYTF. The CDR3 nucleotides are TGTGCCAGCAGTCCAGGACAGGGGGCAAGTGGCTACACCTTC. The chain is built from TRBV28 and TRBJ1-2, with TRBD1 matching over 11 bases. Germline V gene sequence: CDR1 MDHEN, CDR2 SYDVKM. V lost 5 bases to trimming and J lost 7 bases; unmatched junction nucleotides: 6. The CDR3 covers 14 residues.

The CDR3 region has the DNA TGTGCCAGCAGTTACCCGGGACAGTCTTACGAGCAGTACGTC. Protein sequence: CASSYPGQSYEQYV. The genes are TRBV6-5 and TRBJ2-7; 7 positions match TRBD1. With V trimmed by 2 bases and J by 4 bases, 5 bases remained unmatched. The CDR3 has 14 residues. Germline V gives CDR1 MNHEY, CDR2 SVGAGI.

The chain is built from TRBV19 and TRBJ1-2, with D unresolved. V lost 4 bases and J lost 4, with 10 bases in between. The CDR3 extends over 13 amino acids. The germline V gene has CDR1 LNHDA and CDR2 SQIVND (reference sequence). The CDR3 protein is CASSTGISYGYTF. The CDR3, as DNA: TGTGCCAGTAGTACCGGGATTTCCTATGGCTACACCTTC.

CDR3 DNA: TGTGCCAGCTCACCCCGCAGGGGAGAGACCCAGTACTTC. It is translated as CASSPRRGETQYF. This chain joins TRBV18 and TRBJ2-5; the D gene is possibly TRBD1 (6 bases). Trimming took off 3 bases at V and 4 bases at J, with 9 bases between the two ends. CDR1 and CDR2 (germline): KGHSH, LQKENI. This CDR3 has 13 amino acids.

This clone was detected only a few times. CDR3 coding DNA: TGTGCCATCAGTGACGACAGCCTGGGAAACACCATATATTTT. It specifies CAISDDSLGNTIYF. The J gene is TRBJ1-3, the V gene TRBV10-3; possibly TRBD1 for D (5 bases). The CDR3 loop spans 14 amino acids. The ends were cut back, 3 bases at V and 4 bases at J, with 10 bases in the middle. CDR1 ENHRY and CDR2 SYGVKD come from the germline V gene.

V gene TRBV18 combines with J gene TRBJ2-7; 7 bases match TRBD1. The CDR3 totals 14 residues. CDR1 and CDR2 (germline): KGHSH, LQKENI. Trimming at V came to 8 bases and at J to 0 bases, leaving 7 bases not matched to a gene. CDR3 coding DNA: TGTGCCAGCAACCGAGCAGGGGGCTCCTACGAGCAGTACTTC. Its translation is CASNRAGGSYEQYF.

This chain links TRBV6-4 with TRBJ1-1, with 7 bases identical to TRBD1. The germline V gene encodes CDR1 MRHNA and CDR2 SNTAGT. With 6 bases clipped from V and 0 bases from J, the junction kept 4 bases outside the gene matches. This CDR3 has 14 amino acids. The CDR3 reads CASRGTDMNTEAFF. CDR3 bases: TGTGCCAGCAGGGGGACAGACATGAACACTGAAGCTTTCTTT.

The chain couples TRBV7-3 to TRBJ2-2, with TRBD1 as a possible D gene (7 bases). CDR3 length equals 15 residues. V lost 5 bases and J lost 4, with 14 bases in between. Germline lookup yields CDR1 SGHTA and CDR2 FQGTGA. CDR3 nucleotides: TGTGCCAGCAGCAGAGCAGGGGGGAGCACCGGGGAGCTGTTTTTT. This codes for CASSRAGGSTGELFF.

The CDR3 coding sequence is TGTGCCAGTAGTGGGCTAGCCGGCGATGAGCAGTTCTTC. It encodes CASSGLAGDEQFF. V gene TRBV19 combines with J gene TRBJ2-1, with D possibly matching TRBD2 (5 bases). CDR1 is LNHDA and CDR2 is SQIVND in the germline V gene (reference sequence). The CDR3 covers 13 residues. The germline V and J ends were trimmed by 5 bases and 8 bases, with 13 bases remaining between them. Using reference TRBV19 and TRBJ2-1 for the parts outside the CDR3, the full variable domain is DGGITQSPKYLFRKEGQNVTLSCEQNLNHDAMYWYRQDPGQGLRLIYYSQIVNDFQKGDIAEGYSVSREKKESFPLTVTSAQKNPTAFYLCASSGLAGDEQFFGPGTRLTVL.

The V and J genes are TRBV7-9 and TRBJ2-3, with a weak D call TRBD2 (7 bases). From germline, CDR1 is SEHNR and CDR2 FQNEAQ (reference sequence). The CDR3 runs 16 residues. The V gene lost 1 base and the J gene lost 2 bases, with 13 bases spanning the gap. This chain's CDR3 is CASSLGGGLATDTQYF. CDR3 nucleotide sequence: TGTGCCAGCAGCTTAGGCGGGGGCCTAGCCACAGATACGCAGTATTTT.

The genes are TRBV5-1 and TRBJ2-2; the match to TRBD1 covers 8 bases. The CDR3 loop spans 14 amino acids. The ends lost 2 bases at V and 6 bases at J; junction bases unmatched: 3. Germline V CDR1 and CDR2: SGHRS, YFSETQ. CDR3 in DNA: TGCGCCAGCAGCTTTGGACAGGGCCCCGGGGAGCTGTTTTTT. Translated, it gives CASSFGQGPGELFF.

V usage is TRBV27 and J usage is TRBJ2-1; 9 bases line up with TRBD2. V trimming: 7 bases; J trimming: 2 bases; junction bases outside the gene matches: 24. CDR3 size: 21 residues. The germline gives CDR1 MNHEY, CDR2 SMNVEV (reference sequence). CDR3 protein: CASTKGGRGLAHQSPYNEQFF. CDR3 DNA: TGTGCCAGCACCAAGGGGGGGCGAGGACTAGCGCATCAATCCCCCTACAATGAGCAGTTCTTC.

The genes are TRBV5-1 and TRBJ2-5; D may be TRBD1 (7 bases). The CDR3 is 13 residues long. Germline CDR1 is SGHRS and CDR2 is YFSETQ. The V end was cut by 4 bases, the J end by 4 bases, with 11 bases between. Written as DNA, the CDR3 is TGCGCCAGCAGCGGGCAGGGGGGAGAGACCCAGTACTTC. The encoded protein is CASSGQGGETQYF.

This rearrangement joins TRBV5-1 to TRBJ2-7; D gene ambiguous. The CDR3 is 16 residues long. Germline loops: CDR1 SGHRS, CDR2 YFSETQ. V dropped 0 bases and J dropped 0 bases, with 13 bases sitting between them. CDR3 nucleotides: TGCGCCAGCAGCTTGGGCTTGGCGGAGAGCTCCTACGAGCAGTACGTC. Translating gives CASSLGLAESSYEQYV.

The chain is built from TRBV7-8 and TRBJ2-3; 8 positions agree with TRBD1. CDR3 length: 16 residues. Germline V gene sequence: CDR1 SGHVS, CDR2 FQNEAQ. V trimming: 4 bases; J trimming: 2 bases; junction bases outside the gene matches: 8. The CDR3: CASSSRTGSFTDTQYF. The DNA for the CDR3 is TGTGCCAGCAGCTCTCGGACAGGGTCGTTCACAGATACGCAGTATTTT.

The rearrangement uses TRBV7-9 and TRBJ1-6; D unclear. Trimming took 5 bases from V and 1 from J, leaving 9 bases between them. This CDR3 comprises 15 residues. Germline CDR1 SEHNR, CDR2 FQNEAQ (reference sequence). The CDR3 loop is CASSPEGSYNSPLHF. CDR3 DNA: TGTGCCAGCAGCCCTGAGGGTTCCTATAATTCACCCCTCCACTTT. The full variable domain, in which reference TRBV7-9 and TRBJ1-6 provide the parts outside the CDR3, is DTGVSQNPRHKITKRGQNVTFRCDPISEHNRLYWYRQTLGQGPEFLTYFQNEAQLEKSRLLSDRFSAERPKGSFSTLEIQRTEQGDSAMYLCASSPEGSYNSPLHFGNGTRLTVT.

CDR3 sequence: CSARTGTEAFF. The CDR3 DNA reads as TGCAGTGCCCGGACAGGGACTGAAGCTTTCTTT. The rearrangement uses TRBV20-1 and TRBJ1-1, with 8 nucleotides matching TRBD1. V trimming: 6 bases; J trimming: 5 bases; junction bases outside the gene matches: 2. Germline V gives CDR1 DFQATT, CDR2 SNEGSKA (reference sequence). The CDR3 is 11 residues long.

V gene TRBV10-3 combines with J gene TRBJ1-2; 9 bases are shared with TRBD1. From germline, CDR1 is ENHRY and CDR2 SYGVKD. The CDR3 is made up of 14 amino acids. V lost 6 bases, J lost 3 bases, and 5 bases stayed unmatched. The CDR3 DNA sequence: TGTGCCATCAGCCCTCGGACAGGGGACTATGGCTACACCTTC. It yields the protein CAISPRTGDYGYTF.

Written as DNA, the CDR3 is TGCGCCAGCAGCCCCGGGACAGCGAGTAACTATGGCTACACCTTC. This codes for CASSPGTASNYGYTF. The rearrangement joins TRBV5-1 to TRBJ1-2, with 7 bases aligning to TRBD1. This CDR3 contains 15 residues. V lost 4 bases and J lost 1; bases outside the gene matches: 7. Per the germline V gene, CDR1 is SGHRS and CDR2 is YFSETQ. Based on the CDR3 plus reference TRBV5-1 and TRBJ1-2, the full variable domain is KAGVTQTPRYLIKTRGQQVTLSCSPISGHRSVSWYQQTPGQGLQFLFEYFSETQRNKGNFPGRFSGRQFSNSRSEMNVSTLELGDSALYLCASSPGTASNYGYTFGSGTRLTVV.

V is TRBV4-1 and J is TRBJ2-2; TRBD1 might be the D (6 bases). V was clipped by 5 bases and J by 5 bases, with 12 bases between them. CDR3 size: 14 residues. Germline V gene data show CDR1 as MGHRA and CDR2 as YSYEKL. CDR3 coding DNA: TGCGCCAGCAGCGCAATTACAGGGACCGGGGAGCTGTTTTTT. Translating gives CASSAITGTGELFF.

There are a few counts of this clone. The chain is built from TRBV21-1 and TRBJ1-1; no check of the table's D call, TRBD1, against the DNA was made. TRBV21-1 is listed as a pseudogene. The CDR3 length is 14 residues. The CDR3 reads CASSKAGAQAEAFF. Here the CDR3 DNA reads TGTGCCAGCAGCAAAGCGGGGGCCCAGGCCGAAGCTTTCTTT.

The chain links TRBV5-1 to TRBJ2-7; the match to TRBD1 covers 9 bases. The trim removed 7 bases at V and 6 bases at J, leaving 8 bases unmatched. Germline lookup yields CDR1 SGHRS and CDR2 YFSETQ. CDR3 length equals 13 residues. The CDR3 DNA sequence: TGCGCCAGCGGGTGGGACAGGGCCGGCGAGCAGTACGTC. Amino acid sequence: CASGWDRAGEQYV.